One sample yielded the 25 T cell receptor beta chains listed below, sequenced in a study of blood T cell repertoires in COVID-19. Some clones are missing from TCRdb's copy, which holds only in-frame ones; the method was immunoSEQ multiplex PCR. Of some 150,000 clones listed, about 79% are singletons. Input material: PBMCs or T cells enriched from blood (not recorded which). The source is a woman aged 50 to 65 who had recovered from COVID-19.

Comments on this clone: Within the sample, other DNA sequences also encode this same CDR3. V usage is TRBV6-5 and J usage is TRBJ1-3; D is uncertain. Trimming left V 2 bases short and J 0 bases short, with 8 bases between. The CDR3 has 15 amino acids. CDR1 and CDR2 from the germline V gene are MNHEY and SVGAGI. This CDR3 reads CASSYRGNSGNTIYF. As DNA, the CDR3 is TGTGCCAGCAGTTACCGGGGAAACTCTGGAAACACCATATATTTT.

The chain combines TRBV19 with TRBJ2-7, with 10 bases that match TRBD1. The germline V gene has CDR1 LNHDA and CDR2 SQIVND (reference sequence). With V trimmed by 5 bases and J by 5 bases, 9 bases remained unmatched. The CDR3 loop spans 15 amino acids. For the CDR3, the DNA is TGTGCCAGTAGTCCTTATGAGACAGGGGGCAACGAGCAGTACTTC. Protein sequence: CASSPYETGGNEQYF.

On this clone: The same CDR3 can be traced to other DNA sequences in this sample. The V and J genes are TRBV12-3 or TRBV12-4 and TRBJ2-1; D is uncertain. This CDR3 has 13 residues. V dropped 3 bases and J dropped 0 bases, with 3 bases sitting between them. CDR3 protein: CASSFSSYNEQFF. The CDR3 bases are TGTGCCAGCAGTTTTAGCTCCTACAATGAGCAGTTCTTC.

The J gene is TRBJ2-1, the V gene TRBV5-1; 9 bases are shared with TRBD1. This CDR3 region has 15 residues. J gave up 6 bases and V 2 bases, and 6 bases lay outside the gene matches. In germline, CDR1 is SGHRS, CDR2 YFSETQ. The CDR3 reads CASSFRDRVVNEQFF. CDR3 nucleotides: TGCGCCAGCAGCTTCCGGGACAGGGTGGTCAATGAGCAGTTCTTC. Using reference TRBV5-1 and TRBJ2-1 for the parts outside the CDR3, the full variable domain is KAGVTQTPRYLIKTRGQQVTLSCSPISGHRSVSWYQQTPGQGLQFLFEYFSETQRNKGNFPGRFSGRQFSNSRSEMNVSTLELGDSALYLCASSFRDRVVNEQFFGPGTRLTVL.

This clone showed up just a few times. The rearrangement joins TRBV5-1 to TRBJ2-7; TRBD2 matches 9 bases. In germline, CDR1 is SGHRS, CDR2 YFSETQ. Trimming took 1 base from V and 4 from J; bases not matched to a gene: 6. The CDR3 consists of 15 residues. CDR3 nucleotides: TGCGCCAGCAGCTTGAACCTAGCGGGGTTTTACGAGCAGTACTTC. Translating gives CASSLNLAGFYEQYF.

This chain joins TRBV7-8 and TRBJ1-2; D remains ambiguous. Trimming took off 6 bases at V and 2 bases at J, with 10 bases between the two ends. The CDR3 runs to 13 residues. CDR1 and CDR2 from the germline V gene are SGHVS and FQNEAQ. The CDR3 here is CASSHDWNYGYTF. In DNA form, the CDR3 reads TGTGCCAGCAGTCACGACTGGAACTATGGCTACACCTTC. Based on the CDR3 plus reference TRBV7-8 and TRBJ1-2, the full variable domain is GAGVSQSPRYKVAKRGQDVALRCDPISGHVSLFWYQQALGQGPEFLTYFQNEAQLDKSGLPSDRFFAERPEGSVSTLKIQRTQQEDSAVYLCASSHDWNYGYTFGSGTRLTVV.

The J gene is TRBJ2-1, the V gene TRBV4-2; possibly TRBD1 for D (6 bases). The CDR3 contains 16 residues. Trimming shortened V by 0 bases and J by 4 bases, and 13 bases separated the two germline ends. Germline V gene data show CDR1 as LGHNA and CDR2 as YNFKEQ. CDR3 sequence (DNA): TGTGCCAGCAGCCAAGATATCAGGGGCGGGTACAATGAGCAGTTCTTC. This encodes CASSQDIRGGYNEQFF.

The rearrangement joins TRBV5-6 to TRBJ1-5; unclear D gene. CDR3 length: 13 amino acids. Trimming removed 0 bases at V and 7 bases at J, with 8 bases between. Germline CDR1 SGHDT, CDR2 YYEEEE. The CDR3 loop reads CASSLARGQPQHF. The CDR3 DNA sequence: TGTGCCAGCAGCTTGGCCCGAGGGCAGCCCCAGCATTTT.

This clone showed up just once. The chain recombines TRBV7-9 with TRBJ2-1; the match to TRBD2 covers 11 bases. From germline, CDR1 is SEHNR and CDR2 FQNEAQ (reference sequence). The CDR3 is 15 residues long. Trimming removed 0 bases from V and 6 bases from J; junction bases left unmatched: 1. The CDR3: CASSLALAGGNEQFF. The CDR3, as DNA: TGTGCCAGCAGCTTAGCTCTAGCGGGGGGCAATGAGCAGTTCTTC.

On this clone: The same CDR3 is also encoded by other DNA sequences in this sample. This sequence joins TRBV6-5 and TRBJ2-5; D unresolved. Trimming removed 6 bases at V and 5 bases at J, with 7 bases between. CDR3 length: 11 residues. Germline CDR1 is MNHEY and CDR2 is SVGAGI. The CDR3 sequence: CASRSRETQYF. CDR3 sequence (DNA): TGTGCCAGCAGGTCCAGGGAGACCCAGTACTTC.

This clone has only one observation. The chain is built from TRBV11-2 and TRBJ2-3; 7 bases are a match to TRBD1. The CDR3 is made up of 15 amino acids. Unmatched junction bases numbered 8, after V lost 4 bases and J lost 4 bases. Germline V lookup: CDR1 SGHAT, CDR2 FQNNGV. CDR3 in DNA: TGTGCCAGCAGCTCAAACAGGGGCTTTGCAGATACGCAGTATTTT. This translates into CASSSNRGFADTQYF.

This CDR3 reads CAISEPALGQGNYGYTF. In DNA form, the CDR3 reads TGTGCCATCAGTGAGCCCGCATTGGGACAGGGTAACTATGGCTACACCTTC. The V and J genes are TRBV10-3 and TRBJ1-2, with 9 nucleotides matching TRBD1. The V segment lost 2 bases and the J segment 1 base; nucleotides outside the gene matches: 8. The CDR3 consists of 17 residues. Germline assignment: CDR1 ENHRY and CDR2 SYGVKD.

This chain links TRBV28 with TRBJ2-1; D not resolved. V lost 10 bases and J 8 bases, leaving 12 bases between the germline ends. CDR3 size: 11 residues. Germline V gene lookup returns CDR1 MDHEN and CDR2 SYDVKM. The CDR3 loop reads CATRGYDEQFF. CDR3 coding DNA: TGTGCCACCCGCGGTTACGATGAGCAGTTCTTC.

The chain carries TRBV5-4 and TRBJ2-3; no clear D. Trimming left V 2 bases short and J 6 bases short, with 10 bases between. CDR1 is SGHNT, CDR2 YYREEE, per germline (reference sequence). The CDR3 consists of 13 residues. Here the CDR3 DNA reads TGTGCCAGCAGCTTCCCCAACCAGGATACGCAGTATTTT. It yields the protein CASSFPNQDTQYF.

This chain links TRBV6-4 with TRBJ1-2; no reliable D call. This CDR3 is built from 13 residues. V was shortened by 0 bases and J by 8 bases, with 10 bases between the two germline ends. CDR1 and CDR2 from the germline V gene are MRHNA and SNTAGT. The CDR3 spells CASSDSGQRGYTF. CDR3 in DNA: TGTGCCAGCAGTGACTCGGGCCAAAGGGGCTACACCTTC.

The chain couples TRBV5-1 to TRBJ2-6, with D possibly TRBD1 on 5 matching bases. Germline CDR1 is SGHRS and CDR2 is YFSETQ. V lost 4 bases, J lost 1 base, and 12 bases lay in between. The CDR3 totals 16 residues. CDR3: CASSPPDSSGANVLTF. CDR3 DNA sequence: TGCGCCAGCAGCCCACCAGACAGTTCTGGGGCCAACGTCCTGACTTTC.

The chain employs TRBV2 and TRBJ1-5; a weak D match, TRBD1 (5 bases). The CDR3 length is 15 residues. With 5 bases removed from V and 6 bases from J, the gap between germline ends came to 17 bases. Germline CDR1 is SNHLY and CDR2 is FYNNEI. CDR3 nucleotide sequence: TGTGCCAGCAGTCTCGCAACAGGTGTAGGTCAGCCCCAGCATTTT. Amino acid sequence: CASSLATGVGQPQHF.

V and J are TRBV18 and TRBJ2-1; 7 bases line up with TRBD1. The CDR3 is 15 residues long. Germline loops: CDR1 KGHSH, CDR2 LQKENI. Trimming took 0 bases from V and 7 from J; bases not matched to a gene: 6. CDR3 nucleotide sequence: TGTGCCAGCTCACCACCGTCGGGACAGAGAAATGAGCAGTTCTTC. This translates into CASSPPSGQRNEQFF. Full variable domain (missing parts from reference TRBV18 and TRBJ2-1): NAGVMQNPRHLVRRRGQEARLRCSPMKGHSHVYWYRQLPEEGLKFMVYLQKENIIDESGMPKERFSAEFPKEGPSILRIQQVVRGDSAAYFCASSPPSGQRNEQFFGPGTRLTVL.

The chain carries TRBV30 and TRBJ2-7, with D unclear. CDR3 size: 11 residues. Trimming removed 2 bases from V and 6 bases from J, with 8 bases in between. In germline, CDR1 is GTSNPN, CDR2 SVGIG (reference sequence). CDR3 region: CAWSWSGEQYF. The CDR3 nucleotides read TGTGCCTGGAGTTGGTCCGGCGAGCAGTACTTC.

The J gene is TRBJ1-5, the V gene TRBV2; no firm D call. CDR1 is SNHLY and CDR2 is FYNNEI in the germline V gene. V was trimmed by 5 bases and J by 7 bases, leaving 18 bases between them. The CDR3 covers 15 residues. The CDR3 DNA follows: TGTGCCAGCAGTAGAAGTGGAGGCGGAGGACAGCCCCAGCATTTT. Translating it yields CASSRSGGGGQPQHF.

This chain uses TRBV5-6 with TRBJ1-2, with TRBD1 matching over 8 bases. The CDR3 sequence is 13 residues long. The trim removed 5 bases at V and 4 bases at J, leaving 4 bases unmatched. Germline CDR1 is SGHDT and CDR2 is YYEEEE. The CDR3 sequence: CASSFGTGYGYTF. The CDR3 DNA follows: TGTGCCAGCAGTTTCGGGACAGGCTATGGCTACACCTTC.

V usage is TRBV19 and J usage is TRBJ2-5; TRBD1 matches 10 bases. CDR3 size: 13 residues. Germline trimming cut 5 bases from V and 7 bases from J; bases unmatched to any gene: 4. Germline-derived CDR1 and CDR2 are LNHDA and SQIVND (reference sequence). In DNA, the CDR3 is TGTGCCAGTAGTCGGGACAGGGGAGTGACCCAGTACTTC. It translates to CASSRDRGVTQYF.

This clone was detected once. The J gene is TRBJ2-7, the V gene TRBV6-2 or TRBV6-3, with D unclear. The length of the CDR3 is 12 residues. CDR1 is MNHEY, CDR2 SVGEGT, per germline. V shed 6 bases and J shed 2 bases, with 8 bases lying between them. For the CDR3, the DNA is TGTGCCAGCAGCCGGCTCCCCTACGAGCAGTACTTC. This gives the protein CASSRLPYEQYF.

To note about this clone: The germline gene is not matched at one end of the junction; a read error may be the cause. The chain uses TRBV7-8 and TRBJ1-1, with 10 bases identical to TRBD1. The CDR3 covers 15 residues. CDR1 is SGHVS and CDR2 is FQNEAQ in the germline V gene. CDR3 region: CASSLGRTGGTEAFF. For the CDR3, the DNA is TGTGCCAGCAGTTTAGGGCGGACAGGGGGTACTGAAGCTTTCTTT. The whole variable domain, remainder taken from reference TRBV7-8 and TRBJ1-1, is GAGVSQSPRYKVAKRGQDVALRCDPISGHVSLFWYQQALGQGPEFLTYFQNEAQLDKSGLPSDRFFAERPEGSVSTLKIQRTQQEDSAVYLCASSLGRTGGTEAFFGQGTRLTVV.

The chain has TRBV19 and TRBJ1-5; maybe TRBD1 (6 bases). CDR1 LNHDA and CDR2 SQIVND come from the germline V gene (reference sequence). CDR3 length: 18 amino acids. V lost 3 bases and J 7 bases, leaving 25 bases between the germline ends. The CDR3 reads CASSISKSGSDTGQPQHF. CDR3 sequence (DNA): TGTGCCAGTAGTATCTCCAAGAGTGGGAGTGATACAGGGCAGCCCCAGCATTTT.